A selection of T cell receptor beta chains follows, all from one sample in a study of blood T cell repertoires in COVID-19. Sequencing used immunoSEQ multiplex PCR; TCRdb keeps in-frame clones, though not all of them. The data show approximately 150,000 clones, 81% seen once. Sequences were obtained from peripheral blood. The receptors stem from a human donor in a cohort sampled during active COVID-19. The CDR3 runs from the conserved cysteine through the conserved F or W. The D gene is left open where the match is weak. Not all rows give a size; the values are once, few, many and, for expanded clones, a class.

j_call clone_size d_call v_call cdr3_nt cdr3_aa
TRBJ2-7 NA NA TRBV7-2 TGTGCCAGCAGCTTAGCGGTGGGACTGGCTAAAGGGTACGAGCAGTACTTC CASSLAVGLAKGYEQYF
TRBJ2-2 NA NA TRBV19 TGTGCCAGTAGTATGGGGGGGCCGGCCACCGAGAACACCGGGGAGCTGTTTTTT CASSMGGPATENTGELFF
TRBJ2-7 NA NA TRBV5-4 TGTGCCAGCAGCCGGGACAAAAACTCCTACGAGCAGTACTTC CASSRDKNSYEQYF
TRBJ1-2 NA TRBD1 TRBV11-2 TGTGCCAGCAGCTTAGTCCGGACAGGGAATAGCGGCTACACCTTC CASSLVRTGNSGYTF
TRBJ1-2 NA TRBD1 TRBV7-8 TGTGCCAGCAGCTTAGGGGACAGGGTGACGGACCGGAAAATGGACTATGGCTACACCTTC CASSLGDRVTDRKMDYGYTF
TRBJ2-7 NA NA TRBV3-1/TRBV3-2 TGTGCCAGCAGCCAAGATCCAGGGCCCTACGAGCAGTACTTC CASSQDPGPYEQYF
TRBJ2-7 once TRBD1 TRBV4-2 TGTGCCAGCAGCCAAGTTAGGGGACAGGGCGCCTCCTACGAGCAGTACTTC CASSQVRGQGASYEQYF
TRBJ1-4 NA TRBD1 TRBV15 TGTGCCACCAGCAGAGCTGGGACAGTGGCGAACCGGGAAAAACTGTTTTTT CATSRAGTVANREKLFF
TRBJ1-1 NA NA TRBV25-1 TGTGCCAGCAGTGAATCTAGCCCGGGGGACACTGAAGCTTTCTTT CASSESSPGDTEAFF
TRBJ2-1 NA TRBD2 TRBV5-6 TGTGCCAGCAGCTTGGAAAGCGGGATAGATGAGCAGTTCTTC CASSLESGIDEQFF
TRBJ2-5 NA TRBD1 TRBV5-1 TGCGCCAGCAGCTCATCGACAGGGGCGACCCAAGAGACCCAGTACTTC CASSSSTGATQETQYF
TRBJ2-7 NA TRBD2 TRBV9 TGTGCCAGCAGCGCGACTAGCGGGAGGAACCACGAGCAGTACTTC CASSATSGRNHEQYF
TRBJ2-7 NA NA TRBV28 TGTGCCAGCAGTTTTCCAGGGTCGGGCTCCTACGAGCAGTACTTC CASSFPGSGSYEQYF
TRBJ2-3 NA NA TRBV7-3 TGTGCCAGCAGCGCCTCGGGGAGGTTGGGAGATACGCAGTATTTT CASSASGRLGDTQYF
TRBJ1-1 NA TRBD1 TRBV5-3 TGTGCCAGAAGCTTCCCGGACAGGGAAAGTCGAGTTGAAGCTTTCTTT CARSFPDRESRVEAFF
TRBJ1-2 NA NA TRBV29-1 TGCAGCGTTGAAGAAGGGGCGAGGGGGTCTAACTATGGCTACACCTTC CSVEEGARGSNYGYTF
TRBJ2-7 NA TRBD1 TRBV27 TGTGCCAGCAGTTTATATAGTGGGACAGGGGGCGAGCAGTACTTC CASSLYSGTGGEQYF
TRBJ2-1 NA TRBD2 TRBV7-9 TGTGCCATCTGGACTAGCGGGAGGAATGAGCAGTTCTTC CAIWTSGRNEQFF
TRBJ2-7 NA NA TRBV29-1 TGCAGCGTTGGGCACAGCCCGGTAGACGAGCAGTACTTC CSVGHSPVDEQYF
TRBJ1-3 NA TRBD1 TRBV2 TGTGCCAGCAGTGTACAGGGGGGAAACACCATATATTTT CASSVQGGNTIYF
TRBJ2-5 NA NA TRBV7-2 TGTGCCAGCAGCTTTCTTACATTACAAGAGACCCAGTACTTC CASSFLTLQETQYF
TRBJ2-1 once NA TRBV28 TGTGCCAGCAGTTTCGGCAGGGGCTGGGAGCAGTTCTTC CASSFGRGWEQFF
TRBJ1-2 NA NA TRBV15 TGTGCCACCAGCAGAGCACTGGACAGTAGCTACACCTTC CATSRALDSSYTF
TRBJ1-2 NA NA TRBV5-4 TGTGCCAGCAGCTTACTAGGGAGCTATGGCTACACCTTC CASSLLGSYGYTF
TRBJ2-7 NA TRBD1 TRBV3-1/TRBV3-2 TGTGCCAGCAGCCCGCAAACTCCCCAGGGGGCTGTTTTC CASSPQTPQGAVF
TRBJ2-2 NA TRBD2 TRBV25-1 TGTGCCAGCAGTGGAGCGACTAGCGGGAGCCGTACCGGGGAGCTGTTTTTT CASSGATSGSRTGELFF
TRBJ1-5 NA NA TRBV28 TGTGCCAGCAGTCTCGGAGGGTTTAGAAATCAGCCCCAGCATTTT CASSLGGFRNQPQHF